This entry is about one T cell receptor (beta chain). What it binds is not known. This record comes from a study of blood T cells in healthy people across ages. Findings and caveats of the study: Naive CD4+ cells and diversity were both higher in long-lived donors than in aged donors. PBMCs went unsorted, and a conclusive naive versus antigen-experienced comparison was therefore prevented.

The authors ran a second PCR of about 6 to 11 cycles using a sample-barcoded 5' primer and a J-beta primer mix. Carrying 12 random nucleotides, a template-switch adaptor labeled each individual cDNA molecule. TCRdb reanalysed the 5' RACE reads using MiXCR and keeps one entry per CDR3 protein. The sample yields some 700,000 distinct CDR3 sequences, about 42% seen once. CDR3 length: 17 amino acids. The germline V gene encodes CDR1 LGHNA and CDR2 YNFKEQ. V lost 1 base, J lost 0 bases, and 10 bases lay in between. The chain combines TRBV4-2 with TRBJ2-6, with D maybe TRBD2 (6 bases). Sequenced material: blood. The TCR comes from an older woman in good health. The CDR3 loop reads CASSQAWEASGANVLTF. The CDR3 nucleotides read TGTGCCAGCAGCCAAGCCTGGGAGGCCTCTGGGGCCAACGTCCTGACTTTC.